The present T cell receptor (beta chain) was sequenced within a study of cytomegalovirus exposure and HLA in healthy donors. Study findings and constraints: TCR beta chain V- and J-gene trimming was linked, in a later analysis, to a missense variant in DCLRE1C.

Trimming took off 0 bases at V and 3 bases at J, with 9 bases between the two ends. CDR1 and CDR2 (germline): SGHRS, YFSETQ. This CDR3 has 14 amino acids. Regarding this clone: Its antigen remains unidentified.

Both 60 Vbeta primers and 13 Jbeta primers went into the PCR. Measured with immunoSEQ multiplex PCR; TCRdb has only the in-frame clones, and not every one. The table includes about 140,000 clones, around 80% detected once. What was sequenced was PBMCs. This chain links TRBV5-1 with TRBJ2-5; tentative D call: TRBD1 (5 bases). The TCR originated in a man aged 35-49 years in good health and CMV-seronegative. CDR3 coding DNA: TGCGCCAGCAGCTTGGCCTCGACAGAAGAGACCCAGTACTTC. This gives the protein CASSLASTEETQYF.